The source of this TCR beta chain is a study of CD8+ T cells in alopecia areata. The treatment: oral pan-JAK inhibitor, 5-10 mg twice daily. TCR sequencing used cDNA made by reverse transcription of extracted RNA. Sequencing was performed with immunoSEQ multiplex PCR; in TCRdb, only in-frame clones are kept and a portion is missing. The sample carries fewer than 350,000 clones, roughly 64% recorded once. Comment on this clone: Its antigen is currently unknown.

Study results and limitations: Researchers say the link of baseline CD8+ expansion to response remains uncertain, with one nonresponder.

V was shortened by 4 bases and J by 4 bases, with 8 bases between the two germline ends. There are 12 residues in the CDR3. Germline CDR1 SGHNT, CDR2 YYREEE (reference sequence). Specimen: CD4+ T cells sorted from blood, collected at week 24, from a patient treated with tofacitinib. The rearrangement links TRBV5-4 to TRBJ2-5; D not resolved. This clonotype was obtained from a human donor with alopecia areata. The DNA for the CDR3 is TGTGCCAGCAGCCCGACGGGAGAGACCCAGTACTTC. As protein: CASSPTGETQYF.